The clone carrying this T cell receptor beta chain was detected a few times. Time point denoted: patch test 2, 6 weeks after DPC sensitization. Treatment described: therapeutic diphenylcyclopropenone sensitization with weekly scalp DPC. The sample is drawn from a study of human T cells and chemical hapten exposure. Study-wide background: Scalp application of diphenylcyclopropenone was performed weekly in patients across the entire approximately 25-week study.

TCRdb ran MiXCR on the RACE reads and lists one entry per CDR3 protein. The table shows a few hundred thousand distinct CDR3 sequences, with about 6% occurring only once. Sequencing used whole blood, obtained in connection with sensitization to the hapten diphenylcyclopropenone (DPC). This sequence originates from a young woman with alopecia areata. Some clones in this sample may be carry-over from other donors' samples.

The CDR3 here is CASSFRGSSLSYEQYF. CDR3 bases: TGTGCCAGCAGTTTCAGGGGGTCCTCCCTCTCCTACGAGCAGTACTTC. The chain recombines TRBV6-2 or TRBV6-3 with TRBJ2-7; 7 nucleotides match TRBD1. Germline V lookup: CDR1 MNHEY, CDR2 SVGEGT. The J segment lost 0 bases and the V segment lost 4 bases, leaving 9 bases of the junction unmatched. The CDR3 sequence is 16 residues long.